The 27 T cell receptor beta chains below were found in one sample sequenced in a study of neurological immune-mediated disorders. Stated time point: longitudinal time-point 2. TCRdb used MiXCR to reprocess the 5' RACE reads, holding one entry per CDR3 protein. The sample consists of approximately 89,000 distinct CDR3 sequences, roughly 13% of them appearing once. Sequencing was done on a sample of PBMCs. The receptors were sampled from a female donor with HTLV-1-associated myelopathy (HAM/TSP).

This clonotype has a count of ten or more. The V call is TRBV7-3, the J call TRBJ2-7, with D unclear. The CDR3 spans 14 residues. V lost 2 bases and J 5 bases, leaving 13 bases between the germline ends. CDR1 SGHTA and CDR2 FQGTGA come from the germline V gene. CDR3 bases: TGTGCCAGCAGCTTAGGTAGTCGGAGCAACGAGCAGTACTTC. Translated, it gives CASSLGSRSNEQYF. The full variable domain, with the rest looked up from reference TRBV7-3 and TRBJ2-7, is GAGVSQTPSNKVTEKGKYVELRCDPISGHTALYWYRQSLGQGPEFLIYFQGTGAADDSGLPNDRFFAVRPEGSVSTLKIQRTERGDSAVYLCASSLGSRSNEQYFGPGTRLTVT.

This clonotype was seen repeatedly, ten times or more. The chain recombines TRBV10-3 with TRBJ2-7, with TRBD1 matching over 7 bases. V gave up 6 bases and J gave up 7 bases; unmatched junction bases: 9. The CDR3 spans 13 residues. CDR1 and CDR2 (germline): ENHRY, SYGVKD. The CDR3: CAIRRDDRAEQYF. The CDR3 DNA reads TGTGCCATCAGAAGAGATGACAGGGCTGAGCAGTACTTC.

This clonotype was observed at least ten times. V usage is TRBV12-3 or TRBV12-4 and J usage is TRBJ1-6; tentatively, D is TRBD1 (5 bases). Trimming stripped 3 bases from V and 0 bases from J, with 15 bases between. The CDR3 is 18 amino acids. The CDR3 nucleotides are TGTGCCAGCAGTTTTCGATTGGGGGGGAGCTCCTATAATTCACCCCTCCACTTT. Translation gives CASSFRLGGSSYNSPLHF.

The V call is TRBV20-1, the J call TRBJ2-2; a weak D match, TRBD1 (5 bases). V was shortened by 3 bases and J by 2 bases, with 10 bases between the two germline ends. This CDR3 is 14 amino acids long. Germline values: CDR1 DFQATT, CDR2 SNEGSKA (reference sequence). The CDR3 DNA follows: TGCAGTGCTAGGACAGCGAGTAACACCGGGGAGCTGTTTTTT. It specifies CSARTASNTGELFF.

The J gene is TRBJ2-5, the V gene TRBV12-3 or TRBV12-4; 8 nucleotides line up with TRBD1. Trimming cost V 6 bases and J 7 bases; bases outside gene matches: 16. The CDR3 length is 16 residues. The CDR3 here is CASRQTGTGLGRTQYF. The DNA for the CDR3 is TGTGCCAGCAGGCAAACAGGGACAGGACTCGGGCGGACCCAGTACTTC.

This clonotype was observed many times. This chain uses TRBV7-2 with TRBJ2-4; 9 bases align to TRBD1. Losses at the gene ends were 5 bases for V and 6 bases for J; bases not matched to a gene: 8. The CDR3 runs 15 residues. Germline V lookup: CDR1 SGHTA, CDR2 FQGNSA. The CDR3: CASSEGQGGRNIQYF. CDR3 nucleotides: TGTGCCAGCAGCGAGGGACAGGGAGGTCGAAACATTCAGTACTTC.

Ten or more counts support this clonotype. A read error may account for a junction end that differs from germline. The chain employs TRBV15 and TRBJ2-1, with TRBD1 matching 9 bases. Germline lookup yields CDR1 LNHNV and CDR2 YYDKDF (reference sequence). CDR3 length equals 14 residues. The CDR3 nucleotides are TGTGCTACCAGGGACCGGGACAGGGCTAATGAGCAGTTCTTC. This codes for CATRDRDRANEQFF. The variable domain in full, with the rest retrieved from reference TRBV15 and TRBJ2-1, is DAMVIQNPRYQVTQFGKPVTLSCSQTLNHNVMYWYQQKSSQAPKLLFHYYDKDFNNEADTPDNFQSRRPNTSFCFLDIRSPGLGDTAMYLCATRDRDRANEQFFGPGTRLTVL.

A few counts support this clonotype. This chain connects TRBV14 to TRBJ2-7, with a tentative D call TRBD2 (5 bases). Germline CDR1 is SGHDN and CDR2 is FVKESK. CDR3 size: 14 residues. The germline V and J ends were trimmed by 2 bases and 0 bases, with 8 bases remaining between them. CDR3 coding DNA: TGTGCCAGCAGCCAAAAGAGGGACTCCTACGAGCAGTACTTC. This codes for CASSQKRDSYEQYF.

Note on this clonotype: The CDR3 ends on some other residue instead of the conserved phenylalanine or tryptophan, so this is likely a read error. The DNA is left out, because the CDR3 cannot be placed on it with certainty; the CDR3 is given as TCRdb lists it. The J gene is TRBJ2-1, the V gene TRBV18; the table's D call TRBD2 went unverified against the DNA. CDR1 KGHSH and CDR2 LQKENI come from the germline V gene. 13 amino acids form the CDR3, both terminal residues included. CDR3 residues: CASSPTSGARPRL.

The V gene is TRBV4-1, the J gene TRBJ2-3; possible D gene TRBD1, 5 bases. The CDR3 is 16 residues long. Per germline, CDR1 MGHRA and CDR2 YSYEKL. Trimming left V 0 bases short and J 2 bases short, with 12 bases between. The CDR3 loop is CASSQDWGRLTDTQYF. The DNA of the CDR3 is TGCGCCAGCAGCCAAGATTGGGGCAGACTCACAGATACGCAGTATTTT.

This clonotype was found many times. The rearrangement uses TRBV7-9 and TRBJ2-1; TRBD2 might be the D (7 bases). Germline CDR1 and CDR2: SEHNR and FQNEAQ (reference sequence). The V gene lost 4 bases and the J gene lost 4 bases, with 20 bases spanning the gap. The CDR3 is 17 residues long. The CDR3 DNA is TGTGCCAGCAGCTCCACGTCAGGCGGGGGCCCTTACAATGAGCAGTTCTTC. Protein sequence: CASSSTSGGGPYNEQFF. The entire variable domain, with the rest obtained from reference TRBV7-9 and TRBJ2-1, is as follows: DTGVSQNPRHKITKRGQNVTFRCDPISEHNRLYWYRQTLGQGPEFLTYFQNEAQLEKSRLLSDRFSAERPKGSFSTLEIQRTEQGDSAMYLCASSSTSGGGPYNEQFFGPGTRLTVL.

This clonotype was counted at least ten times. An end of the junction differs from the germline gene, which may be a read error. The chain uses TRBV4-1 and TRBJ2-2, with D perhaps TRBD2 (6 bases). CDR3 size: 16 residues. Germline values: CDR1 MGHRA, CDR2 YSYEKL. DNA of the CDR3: TGCGCCAACAGCCAAGATGGGGGGAGGAACACCGGGGAGCTGTTTTTT. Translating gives CANSQDGGRNTGELFF.

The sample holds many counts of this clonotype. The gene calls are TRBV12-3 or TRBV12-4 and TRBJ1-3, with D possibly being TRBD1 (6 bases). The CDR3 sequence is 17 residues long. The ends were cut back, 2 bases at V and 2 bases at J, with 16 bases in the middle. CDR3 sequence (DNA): TGTGCCAGCAGTTTAAGGCAAGGGGGTCAGGCTGGAAACACCATATATTTT. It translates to CASSLRQGGQAGNTIYF.

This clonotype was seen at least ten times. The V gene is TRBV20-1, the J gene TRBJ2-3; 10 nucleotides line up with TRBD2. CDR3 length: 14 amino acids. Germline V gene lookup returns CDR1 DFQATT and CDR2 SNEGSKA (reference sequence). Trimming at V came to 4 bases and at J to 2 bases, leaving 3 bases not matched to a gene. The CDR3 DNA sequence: TGCAGTGCTACTAGCGGGGGAATCACAGATACGCAGTATTTT. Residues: CSATSGGITDTQYF.

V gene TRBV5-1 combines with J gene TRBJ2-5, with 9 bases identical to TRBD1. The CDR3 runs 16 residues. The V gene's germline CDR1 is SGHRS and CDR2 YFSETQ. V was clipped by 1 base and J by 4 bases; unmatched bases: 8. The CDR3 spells CASSLPGTGCRETQYF. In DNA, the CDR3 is TGCGCCAGCAGCTTGCCCGGGACAGGGTGCAGAGAGACCCAGTACTTC.

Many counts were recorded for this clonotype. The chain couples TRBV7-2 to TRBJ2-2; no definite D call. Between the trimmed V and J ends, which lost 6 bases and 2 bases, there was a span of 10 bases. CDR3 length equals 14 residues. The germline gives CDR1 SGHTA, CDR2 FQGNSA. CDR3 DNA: TGTGCCAGCAGTAGCTTTTCCAACACCGGGGAGCTGTTTTTT. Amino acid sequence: CASSSFSNTGELFF. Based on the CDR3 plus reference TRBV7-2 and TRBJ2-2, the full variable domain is GAGVSQSPSNKVTEKGKDVELRCDPISGHTALYWYRQSLGQGLEFLIYFQGNSAPDKSGLPSDRFSAERTGGSVSTLTIQRTQQEDSAVYLCASSSFSNTGELFFGEGSRLTVL.

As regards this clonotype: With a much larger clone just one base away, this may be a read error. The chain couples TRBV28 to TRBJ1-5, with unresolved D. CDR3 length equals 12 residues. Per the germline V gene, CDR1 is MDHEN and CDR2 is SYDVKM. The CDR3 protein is CASCLVIQPQHF. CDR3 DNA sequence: TGTGCCAGCTGTTTGGTAATTCAGCCCCAGCATTTT.

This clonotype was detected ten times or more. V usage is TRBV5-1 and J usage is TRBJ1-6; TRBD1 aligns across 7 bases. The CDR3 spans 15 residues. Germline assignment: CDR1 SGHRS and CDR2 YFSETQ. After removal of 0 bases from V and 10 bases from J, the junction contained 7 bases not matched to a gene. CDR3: CASSLDGQGGSPLHF. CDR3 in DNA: TGCGCCAGCAGCTTGGATGGGCAGGGGGGATCACCCCTCCACTTT.

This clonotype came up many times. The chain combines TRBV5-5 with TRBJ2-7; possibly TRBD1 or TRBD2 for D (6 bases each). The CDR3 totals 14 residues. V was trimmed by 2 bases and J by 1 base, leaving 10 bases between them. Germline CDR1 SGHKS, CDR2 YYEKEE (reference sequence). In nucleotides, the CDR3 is TGTGCCAGCAGCTTTGGGGGGCCGTCCTACGAGCAGTACTTC. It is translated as CASSFGGPSYEQYF.

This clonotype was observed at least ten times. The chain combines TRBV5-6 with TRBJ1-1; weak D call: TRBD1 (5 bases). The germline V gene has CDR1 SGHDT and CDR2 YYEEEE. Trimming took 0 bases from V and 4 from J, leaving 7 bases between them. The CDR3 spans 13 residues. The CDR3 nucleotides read TGTGCCAGCAGCTTGGGACAGAGCACTGAAGCTTTCTTT. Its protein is CASSLGQSTEAFF. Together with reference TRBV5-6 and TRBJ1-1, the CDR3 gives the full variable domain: DAGVTQSPTHLIKTRGQQVTLRCSPKSGHDTVSWYQQALGQGPQFIFQYYEEEERQRGNFPDRFSGHQFPNYSSELNVNALLLGDSALYLCASSLGQSTEAFFGQGTRLTVV.

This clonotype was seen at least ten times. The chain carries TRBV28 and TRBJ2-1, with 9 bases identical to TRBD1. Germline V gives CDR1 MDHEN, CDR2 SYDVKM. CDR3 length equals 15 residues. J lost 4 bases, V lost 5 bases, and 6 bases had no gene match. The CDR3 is CASSTPTGGYNEQFF. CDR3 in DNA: TGTGCCAGCAGTACCCCGACAGGGGGATACAATGAGCAGTTCTTC.

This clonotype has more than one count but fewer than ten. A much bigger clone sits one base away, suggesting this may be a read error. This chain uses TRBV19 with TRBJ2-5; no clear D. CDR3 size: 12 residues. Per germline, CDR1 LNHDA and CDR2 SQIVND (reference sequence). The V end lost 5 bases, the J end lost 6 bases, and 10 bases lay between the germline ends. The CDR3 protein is CASSSGGKTQYF. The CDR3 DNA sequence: TGTGCCAGTAGTTCGGGCGGCAAGACCCAGTACTTC.

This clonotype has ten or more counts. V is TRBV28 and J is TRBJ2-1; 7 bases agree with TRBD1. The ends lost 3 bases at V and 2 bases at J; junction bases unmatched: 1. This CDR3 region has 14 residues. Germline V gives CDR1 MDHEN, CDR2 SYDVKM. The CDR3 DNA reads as TGTGCCAGCAGTTTCAGGGGGACCTACAATGAGCAGTTCTTC. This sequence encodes CASSFRGTYNEQFF.

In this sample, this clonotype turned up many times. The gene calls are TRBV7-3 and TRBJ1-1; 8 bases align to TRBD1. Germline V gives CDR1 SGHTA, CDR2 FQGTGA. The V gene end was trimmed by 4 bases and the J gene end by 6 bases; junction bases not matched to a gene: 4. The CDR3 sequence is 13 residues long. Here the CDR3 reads CASSSQGAAEAFF. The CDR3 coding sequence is TGTGCCAGCAGCTCTCAGGGGGCGGCTGAAGCTTTCTTT.

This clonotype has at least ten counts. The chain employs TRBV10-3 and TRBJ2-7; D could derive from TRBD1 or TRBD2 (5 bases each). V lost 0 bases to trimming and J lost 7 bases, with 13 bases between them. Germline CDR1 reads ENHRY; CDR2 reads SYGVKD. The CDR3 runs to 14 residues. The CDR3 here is CAISESSGPGEQYF. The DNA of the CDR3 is TGTGCCATCAGTGAGTCGTCGGGGCCGGGGGAGCAGTACTTC.

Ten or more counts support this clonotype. In DNA, the CDR3 is TGCGCCAGCAGCTTGAATCCTGGGGCCAACGTCCTGACTTTC. Its translation: CASSLNPGANVLTF. The chain has TRBV5-1 and TRBJ2-6; no clear D gene. CDR3 length equals 14 residues. V lost 1 base to trimming and J lost 2 bases, with 4 bases between them. Germline CDR1 SGHRS, CDR2 YFSETQ.

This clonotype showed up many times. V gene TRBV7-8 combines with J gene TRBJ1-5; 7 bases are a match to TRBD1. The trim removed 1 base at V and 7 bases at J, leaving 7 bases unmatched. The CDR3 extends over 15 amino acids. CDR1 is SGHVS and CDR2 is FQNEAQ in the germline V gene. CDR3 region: CASSLGQGAEQPQHF. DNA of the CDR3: TGTGCCAGCAGCTTAGGACAGGGTGCGGAGCAGCCCCAGCATTTT.